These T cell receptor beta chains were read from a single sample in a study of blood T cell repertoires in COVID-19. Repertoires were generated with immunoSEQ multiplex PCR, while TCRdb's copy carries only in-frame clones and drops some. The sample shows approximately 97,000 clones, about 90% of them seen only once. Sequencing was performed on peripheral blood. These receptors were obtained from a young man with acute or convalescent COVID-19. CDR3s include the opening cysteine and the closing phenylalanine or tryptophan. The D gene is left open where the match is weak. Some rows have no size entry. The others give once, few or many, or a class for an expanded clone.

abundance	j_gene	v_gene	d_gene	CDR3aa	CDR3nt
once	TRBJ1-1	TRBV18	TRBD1	CASSPPRQGARDTEAFF	TGTGCCAGCTCACCACCTCGACAGGGGGCGAGGGACACTGAAGCTTTCTTT
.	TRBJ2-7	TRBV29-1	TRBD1	CSVFRDRGAPLPYEQYF	TGCAGCGTTTTCCGGGACAGGGGAGCCCCTCTCCCTTACGAGCAGTACTTC
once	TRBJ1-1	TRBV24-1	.	CATSWGVNTEAFF	TGTGCCACCAGTTGGGGGGTGAACACTGAAGCTTTCTTT
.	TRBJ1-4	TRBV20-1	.	CSASHGFQGGTNEKLFF	TGCAGTGCTAGTCATGGGTTCCAAGGGGGAACCAATGAAAAACTGTTTTTT
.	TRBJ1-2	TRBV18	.	CASSPDSGHGYTF	TGTGCCAGCTCCCCGGACAGTGGCCATGGCTACACCTTC
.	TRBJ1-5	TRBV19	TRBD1	CASSFVPGTVHNQPQHF	TGTGCCAGTAGTTTTGTACCTGGGACAGTTCACAATCAGCCCCAGCATTTT
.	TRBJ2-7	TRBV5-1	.	CASSLGRAYEQYF	TGCGCCAGCAGCTTGGGCAGGGCCTACGAGCAGTACTTC
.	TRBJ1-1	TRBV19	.	CASSVSTGQGTEAFF	TGTGCCAGTAGTGTCTCTACAGGGCAGGGGACTGAAGCTTTCTTT
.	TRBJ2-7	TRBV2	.	CASRARGNEDEQYF	TGTGCCAGCAGAGCCAGGGGCAATGAGGACGAGCAGTACTTC
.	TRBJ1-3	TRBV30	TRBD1	CAWSVWEQGAPGNTIYF	TGTGCCTGGAGTGTATGGGAACAGGGGGCGCCTGGAAACACCATATATTTT
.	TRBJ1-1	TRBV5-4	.	CATSSQGKGSNTEAFF	TGTGCCACCTCGTCGCAGGGGAAGGGTTCGAACACTGAAGCTTTCTTT
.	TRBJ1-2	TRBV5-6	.	CASSLGVSHNYGYTF	TGTGCCAGCAGCTTGGGAGTCTCCCATAACTATGGCTACACCTTC
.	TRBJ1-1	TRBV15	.	CATSRAGRDTEAFF	TGTGCCACCAGCAGAGCGGGCAGGGACACTGAAGCTTTCTTT
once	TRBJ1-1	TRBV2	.	CASSGGRHTEAFF	TGTGCCAGCAGTGGGGGGAGGCACACTGAAGCTTTCTTT
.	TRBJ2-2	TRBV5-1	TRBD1	CASREGGPSGELFF	TGCGCCAGCAGGGAAGGGGGCCCGTCCGGGGAGCTGTTTTTT
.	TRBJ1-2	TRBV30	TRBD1	CASKTGGHYGYTF	TGTGCCTCCAAGACAGGGGGCCACTATGGCTACACCTTC
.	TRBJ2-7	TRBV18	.	CASSPGQTEEQYF	TGTGCCAGCTCACCAGGGCAGACCGAAGAGCAGTACTTC
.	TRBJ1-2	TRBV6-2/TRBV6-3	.	CASSYQVEGRGGYTF	TGTGCCAGCAGTTACCAGGTCGAGGGAAGGGGGGGCTACACCTTC
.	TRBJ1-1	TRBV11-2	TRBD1	CASSPQWGTAMNTEAFF	TGTGCCAGCAGCCCTCAATGGGGGACAGCTATGAACACTGAAGCTTTCTTT
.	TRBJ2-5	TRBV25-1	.	CASSESRGQETQYF	TGTGCCAGCAGTGAATCCAGGGGTCAAGAGACCCAGTACTTC
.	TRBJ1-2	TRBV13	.	CASSFQQGNYGYTF	TGTGCCAGCAGCTTCCAACAGGGAAACTATGGCTACACCTTC
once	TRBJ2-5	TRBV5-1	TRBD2	CASSLAASGSPRETQYF	TGCGCCAGCAGCTTGGCGGCTAGCGGGAGCCCAAGGGAGACCCAGTACTTC